This T cell receptor beta chain was recorded in a study of blood T cell repertoires in COVID-19. Across the study: Acute and convalescent COVID-19 specimens originated in the United States, Italy and Spain. T cells, B-cell-depleted T cells, or PBMCs provided the cDNA or gDNA that served as material.

Original handling: Researchers report that nucleated cell counts were estimated from reference gene primer amplification. The method was immunoSEQ multiplex PCR; TCRdb's version includes in-frame clones alone and lacks a portion of them. For V, J and clone size, that table is used; D and trimming come from the DNA. Seen here are about 170,000 clones, around four fifths observed once, and the top ten hold around 7.7%. Trimming removed 3 bases from V and 6 bases from J, with 14 bases in between. Germline loops: CDR1 MNHNS, CDR2 SASEGT. The CDR3 has 14 amino acids. The TCR was taken from a man in his forties or fifties who had recovered from COVID-19. Sequenced: peripheral blood. This chain uses TRBV6-1 with TRBJ1-1, with D possibly matching TRBD1 (5 bases). The CDR3 nucleotides read TGTGCCAGCAGTGATAGACAGACCGTCGCTGAAGCTTTCTTT. Amino acid sequence: CASSDRQTVAEAFF.